Each of the 21 T cell receptor beta chains below was sequenced from the same sample in a study of CD4 T cell repertoires in COVID-19 (dated by TCRdb to about 2021). The time point label, read with the paper, signifies: sample from a COVID-19-recovered individual after infection. Libraries were made using the immunoSEQ multiplex PCR assay. This is the immuneACCESS table as TCRdb keeps it, with only in-frame sequences that have V and J called. A part of the clones is gone; compared with another copy, unresolved V genes explain less than half, and the rest is unexplained. The sample table lists over 75,000 clones, 83% of them with a count of one. The top ten clones comprise roughly 0.6% of the sample. The sample here was CD4+ T cells from peripheral blood, taken after recovery from COVID-19. The receptors derive from a human donor who had COVID-19.

The rearrangement uses TRBV25-1 and TRBJ2-3; perhaps TRBD1 as D (6 bases). The ends were cut back, 1 base at V and 4 bases at J, with 15 bases in the middle. Looked up from germline, CDR1 is MGHDK and CDR2 is SYGVNS. The CDR3 runs to 16 residues. The CDR3 reads CASSEWGRGVADTQYF. DNA of the CDR3: TGTGCCAGCAGTGAATGGGGCAGGGGAGTTGCAGATACGCAGTATTTT. Drawing the rest from reference TRBV25-1 and TRBJ2-3, the complete variable domain is EADIYQTPRYLVIGTGKKITLECSQTMGHDKMYWYQQDPGMELHLIHYSYGVNSTEKGDLSSESTVSRIRTEHFPLTLESARPSHTSQYLCASSEWGRGVADTQYFGPGTRLTVL.

The chain carries TRBV28 and TRBJ1-2, with TRBD1 as a possible D gene (5 bases). Deletions cut 7 bases from V and 6 bases from J, with 15 bases between. Germline loops: CDR1 MDHEN, CDR2 SYDVKM. The CDR3 sequence is 13 residues long. CDR3 coding DNA: TGTGCCAGCACCCCGGGGGGGGGACATGGCTACACCTTC. It is translated as CASTPGGGHGYTF.

V and J are TRBV3-1 (or the pseudogene TRBV3-2) and TRBJ1-2; 7 bases align to TRBD1. CDR1 LGHDT and CDR2 YNNKEL come from the germline V gene (reference sequence). The length of the CDR3 is 13 residues. Germline trimming cut 5 bases from V and 8 bases from J; bases unmatched to any gene: 8. The CDR3 bases are TGTGCCAGCAGCGAGACAGGGCTAAGGGGCTACACCTTC. Protein product: CASSETGLRGYTF.

V gene TRBV5-1 combines with J gene TRBJ1-5; the D gene is possibly TRBD1 (6 bases). Deletions cut 0 bases from V and 7 bases from J, with 17 bases between. The CDR3 length is 16 residues. Per the germline V gene, CDR1 is SGHRS and CDR2 is YFSETQ. CDR3 sequence: CASSLGGTGGSQPQHF. CDR3 nucleotide sequence: TGCGCCAGCAGCTTGGGGGGGACCGGGGGCAGCCAGCCCCAGCATTTT.

V and J are TRBV3-1 (or the pseudogene TRBV3-2) and TRBJ2-3; tentative D call: TRBD2 (5 bases). Germline lookup yields CDR1 LGHDT and CDR2 YNNKEL (reference sequence). The V and J ends lost 4 bases and 6 bases respectively, with 11 bases between them. The CDR3 sequence is 13 residues long. Here the CDR3 DNA reads TGTGCCAGCAGCCCGGCCTGGGAGGATACGCAGTATTTT. It yields the protein CASSPAWEDTQYF.

The chain is built from TRBV28 and TRBJ1-2, with D unclear. The CDR3 is 14 amino acids. The V gene's germline CDR1 is MDHEN and CDR2 SYDVKM. Trimming removed 2 bases at V and 8 bases at J, with 15 bases between. The CDR3 here is CASSLVSGVRGYTF. For the CDR3, the DNA is TGTGCCAGCAGTTTAGTTTCAGGAGTTCGGGGCTACACCTTC.

The genes are TRBV19 and TRBJ1-1; the D is unclear. V gave up 3 bases and J gave up 6 bases, with 5 bases separating them. Germline-derived CDR1 and CDR2 are LNHDA and SQIVND (reference sequence). The CDR3 extends over 11 amino acids. The chain's CDR3 is CASSIRAEAFF. The CDR3 coding sequence is TGTGCCAGTAGTATCAGAGCTGAAGCTTTCTTT.

This clone appeared a few times. The CDR3 DNA reads TGCGCCAGCAGCCAAGATGAGGGCGGGTGGGCTAGCGGGAGAGCGGAGCAGTTCTTC. It is translated as CASSQDEGGWASGRAEQFF. This chain joins TRBV4-1 and TRBJ2-1; 10 positions match TRBD2. With 0 bases clipped from V and 10 bases from J, the junction kept 18 bases outside the gene matches. The CDR3 sequence is 19 residues long. Germline V gives CDR1 MGHRA, CDR2 YSYEKL.

The chain has TRBV9 and TRBJ2-5, with D perhaps given as TRBD1 or TRBD2 (5 bases each). Deletions cut 0 bases from V and 0 bases from J, with 18 bases between. Per germline, CDR1 SGDLS and CDR2 YYNGEE. The CDR3 sequence is 18 residues long. The CDR3 DNA reads TGTGCCAGCAGCGTAGGATCCGGGGCATTGATATACCAAGAGACCCAGTACTTC. Translation: CASSVGSGALIYQETQYF. Variable domain in full (rest from reference TRBV9 and TRBJ2-5): DSGVTQTPKHLITATGQRVTLRCSPRSGDLSVYWYQQSLDQGLQFLIQYYNGEERAKGNILERFSAQQFPDLHSELNLSSLELGDSALYFCASSVGSGALIYQETQYFGPGTRLLVL.

The rearrangement uses TRBV5-1 and TRBJ2-6, with D perhaps TRBD1 or TRBD2 (6 bases each). The V end lost 4 bases, the J end lost 4 bases, and 15 bases lay between the germline ends. The CDR3 length is 16 residues. The V gene's germline CDR1 is SGHRS and CDR2 YFSETQ. The chain's CDR3 is CASSLMTGAGANVLTF. The CDR3 DNA is TGCGCCAGCAGCCTGATGACGGGGGCCGGGGCCAACGTCCTGACTTTC. The whole variable domain, filled in from reference TRBV5-1 and TRBJ2-6, reads KAGVTQTPRYLIKTRGQQVTLSCSPISGHRSVSWYQQTPGQGLQFLFEYFSETQRNKGNFPGRFSGRQFSNSRSEMNVSTLELGDSALYLCASSLMTGAGANVLTFGAGSRLTVL.

The chain carries TRBV13 and TRBJ2-1; D is uncertain. CDR3 length: 17 residues. Between the trimmed V and J ends, which lost 3 bases and 0 bases, there was a span of 15 bases. The germline CDR1 and CDR2 sequences are PRHDT and FYEKMQ (reference sequence). The CDR3 reads CASSFLSTRSSYNEQFF. Here the CDR3 DNA reads TGTGCCAGCAGCTTTTTATCTACCAGGAGCTCCTACAATGAGCAGTTCTTC.

The V and J genes are TRBV9 and TRBJ1-4; D ambiguous. This CDR3 comprises 15 residues. Germline V gene data show CDR1 as SGDLS and CDR2 as YYNGEE. Between the trimmed V and J ends, which lost 3 bases and 0 bases, there was a span of 9 bases. The CDR3 coding sequence is TGTGCCAGCAGCGGGACGGCTACAACTAATGAAAAACTGTTTTTT. As protein: CASSGTATTNEKLFF.

The J gene is TRBJ2-5, the V gene TRBV6-4; D call uncertain. This CDR3 contains 13 residues. In germline, CDR1 is MRHNA, CDR2 SNTAGT. With 5 bases removed from V and 4 bases from J, the gap between germline ends came to 11 bases. Written as DNA, the CDR3 is TGTGCCAGCAGTCCGGACCACTTAGAGACCCAGTACTTC. This encodes CASSPDHLETQYF.

The chain has TRBV19 and TRBJ2-1; maybe TRBD2 (5 bases). Trimming shortened V by 3 bases and J by 2 bases, and 14 bases separated the two germline ends. Germline V gene sequence: CDR1 LNHDA, CDR2 SQIVND (reference sequence). The CDR3 covers 16 residues. The DNA of the CDR3 is TGTGCCAGTAGTATCGGGGTAGCGAGCACCTACAATGAGCAGTTCTTC. Its translation is CASSIGVASTYNEQFF.

The chain uses TRBV5-1 and TRBJ2-5, with TRBD1 identical over 10 bases. In germline, CDR1 is SGHRS, CDR2 YFSETQ. J was trimmed by 5 bases and V by 4 bases; bases with no gene match: 8. CDR3 length: 15 residues. CDR3 nucleotide sequence: TGCGCCAGCAGCCCCGGGACAGGGGTGGGCGAGACCCAGTACTTC. Translated: CASSPGTGVGETQYF.

The chain joins TRBV28 to TRBJ1-5; 8 bases map to TRBD1. Germline V lookup: CDR1 MDHEN, CDR2 SYDVKM. V lost 3 bases and J lost 2; bases outside the gene matches: 12. CDR3 length: 18 amino acids. This CDR3 is CASSFRVTGGVGNQPQHF. The CDR3 DNA reads as TGTGCCAGCAGTTTCCGGGTCACAGGGGGAGTAGGCAATCAGCCCCAGCATTTT.

This clone is a singleton in its sample. The chain carries TRBV19 and TRBJ2-2; possible D gene TRBD1, 5 bases. CDR3 length equals 15 residues. Germline loops: CDR1 LNHDA, CDR2 SQIVND (reference sequence). The CDR3 sequence: CATDRGRKNTGELFF. The CDR3, as DNA: TGTGCTACTGATAGGGGCAGGAAAAACACCGGGGAGCTGTTTTTT.

The rearrangement uses TRBV11-2 and TRBJ2-7; 11 positions agree with TRBD1. The length of the CDR3 is 16 residues. Germline V lookup: CDR1 SGHAT, CDR2 FQNNGV. The ends lost 5 bases at V and 1 base at J; junction bases unmatched: 7. The CDR3 region has the DNA TGTGCCAGCAGCCCCAGGACAGGGGGCGAATCCTACGAGCAGTACTTC. Residues: CASSPRTGGESYEQYF.

This sequence joins TRBV7-2 and TRBJ2-1, with 9 bases matching TRBD2. There are 15 residues in the CDR3. V was pared by 5 bases and J by 9 bases, with 11 bases of the junction left unmatched. Germline loops: CDR1 SGHTA, CDR2 FQGNSA. CDR3 sequence (DNA): TGTGCCAGCAGCGTCATAGCGGGAGTGCGTAGTGAGCAGTTCTTC. This sequence encodes CASSVIAGVRSEQFF.

Only one count was recorded for this clone. The genes are TRBV21-1 and TRBJ2-5. TRBV21-1 is a pseudogene locus. This CDR3 comprises 11 residues. The CDR3 nucleotides read TGTGCCAGCGTCCCCGTCTCATTTCAGTACTTC. This translates into CASVPVSFQYF.

This rearrangement joins TRBV5-1 to TRBJ2-3; the match to TRBD1 covers 9 bases. The V gene end was trimmed by 5 bases and the J gene end by 0 bases; junction bases not matched to a gene: 7. Germline assignment: CDR1 SGHRS and CDR2 YFSETQ. The CDR3 is 16 residues long. CDR3 sequence: CASRPIQGASTDTQYF. The CDR3 DNA is TGCGCCAGCAGACCAATACAGGGGGCGAGCACAGATACGCAGTATTTT. Looking up the rest from reference TRBV5-1 and TRBJ2-3 gives the full variable domain: KAGVTQTPRYLIKTRGQQVTLSCSPISGHRSVSWYQQTPGQGLQFLFEYFSETQRNKGNFPGRFSGRQFSNSRSEMNVSTLELGDSALYLCASRPIQGASTDTQYFGPGTRLTVL.